This entry features one T cell receptor (beta chain) sequence. Antigen unknown. Libraries were made from TCR beta cDNA, and they carried unique molecular identifiers. MiXCR, run by TCRdb on the PCR reads, gives a single entry per CDR3 protein. The table records 750,000 to 950,000 distinct CDR3 sequences, 35% to 55% of them present only once. The data derive from a study of post-analysis software for immune sequencing data. CDR3 length equals 14 residues. V shed 0 bases, J shed 6 bases, and the junction held 4 bases outside the gene matches. Germline V gives CDR1 SGHTA, CDR2 FQGTGA. Study-level findings and limits: When compared against controls, multiple sclerosis patients showed significantly lower normalized Chao1 diversity. Under the F measure, samples that were prepared in one batch clustered strongly together. In patients, TRBV5-6, TRBV5-1 and TRBV20-1 belonged to five TRBV segments found more frequently than in controls.

Material for sequencing was blood. The gene calls are TRBV7-3 and TRBJ1-2; 7 positions agree with TRBD1. This receptor was identified in a girl between 5 and 17 years old with multiple sclerosis. The CDR3 spells CASSLTRTGDGYTF. DNA of the CDR3: TGTGCCAGCAGCTTAACTCGCACAGGGGATGGCTACACCTTC.